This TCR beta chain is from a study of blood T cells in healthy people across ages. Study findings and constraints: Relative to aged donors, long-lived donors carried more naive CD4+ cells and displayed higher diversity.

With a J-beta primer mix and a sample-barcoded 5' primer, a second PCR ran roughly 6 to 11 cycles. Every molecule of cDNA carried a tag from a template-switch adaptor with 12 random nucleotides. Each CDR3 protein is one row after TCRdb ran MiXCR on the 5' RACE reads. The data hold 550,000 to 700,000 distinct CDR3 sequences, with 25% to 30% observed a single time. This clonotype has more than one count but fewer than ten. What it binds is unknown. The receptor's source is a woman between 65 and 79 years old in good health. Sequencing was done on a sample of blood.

CDR3 region: CASSFGGAGFGKLFF. CDR3 DNA: TGTGCCAGCAGCTTTGGAGGGGCAGGGTTTGGGAAACTGTTTTTT. The rearrangement links TRBV7-9 to TRBJ1-4; D may be TRBD1 (5 bases). Deletions cut 3 bases from V and 11 bases from J, with 19 bases between. The CDR3 length is 15 residues. CDR1 and CDR2 from the germline V gene are SEHNR and FQNEAQ (reference sequence).